What follows are 17 T cell receptor beta chains derived from one specimen sequenced in a study of T cells after yellow fever vaccination. Each CDR3 protein is one row after TCRdb ran MiXCR on the 5' RACE reads. The table shows about 320,000 distinct CDR3 sequences, with about 10% occurring only once. The source was CD4+ T cells sorted from PBMCs, collected 45 days after the yellow fever booster vaccination. All receptors come from a man aged 18-30 years who received the YFV17D yellow fever vaccine.

This clonotype was observed a few times. This chain uses TRBV7-2 with TRBJ2-2, with a tentative D call TRBD1 (6 bases). CDR1 SGHTA and CDR2 FQGNSA come from the germline V gene. The length of the CDR3 is 15 residues. Trimming cost V 2 bases and J 12 bases, with 19 bases left between them. The CDR3 reads CASSLQGPGSEKLFF. The CDR3 DNA sequence: TGTGCCAGCAGCTTACAGGGGCCGGGGAGCGAGAAGCTGTTTTTT.

The table lists this clonotype with many counts. V gene TRBV10-3 combines with J gene TRBJ2-7; 9 positions match TRBD1. The CDR3 sequence is 14 residues long. CDR1 is ENHRY, CDR2 SYGVKD, per germline. V lost 3 bases and J lost 4; bases outside the gene matches: 4. CDR3 nucleotide sequence: TGTGCCATCAGTGAAGGGACAGGGATGTACGAGCAGTACGTC. Amino acids: CAISEGTGMYEQYV.

The chain employs TRBV20-1 and TRBJ1-1; D remains ambiguous. CDR3 length equals 13 residues. Germline-derived CDR1 and CDR2 are DFQATT and SNEGSKA (reference sequence). Trimming cost V 4 bases and J 0 bases, with 9 bases left between them. CDR3 protein: CSAMVAMNTEAFF. CDR3 DNA: TGCAGTGCTATGGTGGCCATGAACACTGAAGCTTTCTTT.

The chain recombines TRBV9 with TRBJ2-1; TRBD1 or TRBD2 may be the D gene (5 bases each). CDR3 length: 15 residues. Germline V CDR1 and CDR2: SGDLS, YYNGEE. Trimming took 3 bases from V and 4 from J, leaving 14 bases between them. CDR3 coding DNA: TGTGCCAGCAGCGCAACTAGGGGACGATACAATGAGCAGTTCTTC. Its protein product is CASSATRGRYNEQFF.

V and J are TRBV6-1 and TRBJ2-1, with D hard to call. V lost 3 bases, J lost 12 bases, and 24 bases lay in between. This CDR3 is 16 amino acids long. Germline CDR1 reads MNHNS; CDR2 reads SASEGT. This CDR3 is CASSDPPAENQFWQFF. Here the CDR3 DNA reads TGTGCCAGCAGTGACCCCCCGGCCGAAAATCAGTTTTGGCAGTTCTTC.

In its sample, this clonotype was seen a few times. This chain connects TRBV7-2 to TRBJ2-1; D may be TRBD2 (5 bases). Germline V lookup: CDR1 SGHTA, CDR2 FQGNSA. V lost 5 bases and J lost 4, with 9 bases in between. CDR3 length: 13 amino acids. CDR3 amino acids: CASSTGNYNEQFF. CDR3 in DNA: TGTGCCAGCAGCACCGGGAATTACAATGAGCAGTTCTTC.

This clonotype was picked up a small number of times. The rearrangement links TRBV6-5 to TRBJ2-6, with 14 bases lining up with TRBD2. V dropped 5 bases and J dropped 4; count of bases not matched to a gene: 16. This CDR3 has 21 residues. Germline assignment: CDR1 MNHEY and CDR2 SVGAGI. The CDR3 loop is CASSRLPPGLAGGGGANVLTF. CDR3 DNA: TGTGCCAGCAGTCGACTTCCACCAGGACTAGCGGGGGGAGGAGGGGCCAACGTCCTGACTTTC.

This clonotype was detected only a few times. The V and J genes are TRBV19 and TRBJ1-5; possibly TRBD1 for D (5 bases). Looked up from germline, CDR1 is LNHDA and CDR2 is SQIVND (reference sequence). V was shortened by 0 bases and J by 2 bases, with 17 bases between the two germline ends. This CDR3 spans 18 amino acids. CDR3 protein: CASSIDGIQGRGNQPQHF. CDR3 sequence (DNA): TGTGCCAGTAGTATAGATGGGATCCAGGGTAGGGGCAATCAGCCCCAGCATTTT.

This sequence joins TRBV7-3 and TRBJ2-2; D is perhaps TRBD2 (6 bases). Germline lookup yields CDR1 SGHTA and CDR2 FQGTGA. The V end lost 2 bases, the J end lost 5 bases, and 15 bases lay between the germline ends. This CDR3 is 16 amino acids long. CDR3 in DNA: TGTGCCAGCAGCTTATTTGCGGGAACGACAACCGGGGAGCTGTTTTTT. Protein sequence: CASSLFAGTTTGELFF.

The chain employs TRBV28 and TRBJ2-4; D gene ambiguous. CDR1 and CDR2 from the germline V gene are MDHEN and SYDVKM. This CDR3 region has 13 residues. V lost 8 bases and J 0 bases, leaving 8 bases between the germline ends. CDR3 protein: CASVDGAKNIQYF. The CDR3 nucleotides are TGTGCCAGCGTTGACGGAGCCAAAAACATTCAGTACTTC.

The chain combines TRBV5-1 with TRBJ2-1; 11 bases map to TRBD2. With 0 bases clipped from V and 2 bases from J, the junction kept 4 bases outside the gene matches. Germline V gene data show CDR1 as SGHRS and CDR2 as YFSETQ. CDR3 length equals 17 residues. This CDR3 reads CASSLVLAGGTYNEQFF. CDR3 coding DNA: TGCGCCAGCAGCTTGGTCCTAGCGGGGGGCACCTACAATGAGCAGTTCTTC.

The chain has TRBV5-8 and TRBJ2-7; the match to TRBD1 covers 10 bases. This CDR3 has 19 amino acids. In germline, CDR1 is SGHTS, CDR2 YDEGEE. V trimming: 4 bases; J trimming: 5 bases; junction bases outside the gene matches: 21. DNA for the CDR3: TGTGCCAGCAGCGACCCCGGGACAGGGGCCCGACGGCTCGGGAACGAGCAGTACTTC. Its protein is CASSDPGTGARRLGNEQYF.

The genes are TRBV7-2 and TRBJ1-1, with D tentatively TRBD1 (6 bases). This CDR3 contains 14 residues. CDR1 and CDR2 from the germline V gene are SGHTA and FQGNSA. V dropped 7 bases and J dropped 1 base, with 13 bases sitting between them. CDR3 sequence reads: CASKQGSENTEAFF. In nucleotides, the CDR3 is TGTGCCAGCAAACAGGGAAGTGAGAACACTGAAGCTTTCTTT.

This clonotype was seen a handful of times. This chain connects TRBV6-2 or TRBV6-3 to TRBJ2-7; possibly TRBD1 for D (6 bases). The CDR3 has 14 amino acids. V lost 4 bases to trimming and J lost 4 bases, with 14 bases between them. Germline V gene data show CDR1 as MNHEY and CDR2 as SVGEGT. This CDR3 is CASSSIGRGYEQYV. The CDR3 nucleotides read TGTGCCAGCAGTTCCATAGGCAGGGGATACGAGCAGTACGTC.

The genes are TRBV6-5 and TRBJ2-7; 12 positions agree with TRBD1. V lost 3 bases to trimming and J lost 1 base; unmatched junction nucleotides: 10. The CDR3 has 18 residues. Germline CDR1 MNHEY, CDR2 SVGAGI. This chain's CDR3 is CASSYRPGTGGRSYEQYF. The CDR3 DNA is TGTGCCAGCAGTTATCGCCCCGGGACAGGGGGCAGATCCTACGAGCAGTACTTC.

In the case of this clonotype: Given a much more abundant clone one base away, this may be a read error. V usage is TRBV5-1 and J usage is TRBJ1-2; D call uncertain. This CDR3 has 14 amino acids. V lost 4 bases and J lost 0, with 10 bases in between. CDR1 is SGHRS, CDR2 YFSETQ, per germline. CDR3 region: CASSKDITNYGYTF. As DNA, the CDR3 is TGCGCCAGCAGCAAAGACATTACTAACTATGGCTACACCTTC.

This chain connects TRBV9 to TRBJ2-1, with D maybe TRBD2 (6 bases). Germline-derived CDR1 and CDR2 are SGDLS and YYNGEE. The CDR3 sequence is 16 residues long. Trimming left V 3 bases short and J 0 bases short, with 13 bases between. Written as DNA, the CDR3 is TGTGCCAGCAGCGCCGCCGGGACTGACTCCTACAATGAGCAGTTCTTC. Translation gives CASSAAGTDSYNEQFF.